This section outlines one T cell receptor beta chain sequence together with its context. The sample originates from a study of blood T cell repertoires in COVID-19. Overall study: The United States, Italy and Spain provided the acute and convalescent COVID-19 samples. PBMCs, B-cell-depleted T cells, or T cells provided the cDNA or gDNA that made up the material.

Per the original methods: Quantification of nucleated cells was approximated via reference gene primer amplification. Using immunoSEQ multiplex PCR, the repertoire was profiled, and TCRdb retains in-frame clones only, with some absent. D and trimming were read from the DNA, whereas the V and J calls and clone size are those reported in that table. Of tens of thousands of clones in the sample, roughly 90% were seen once. Sequenced: peripheral blood. The TCR originated in a human donor with active COVID-19. The donor label of this sample is uncertain.

The CDR3 region has the DNA TGTGCCAGCAGCTTGCGGGACAGGGACCAAGAGACCCAGTACTTC. This gives the protein CASSLRDRDQETQYF. V gene TRBV5-4 combines with J gene TRBJ2-5; 9 positions agree with TRBD1. The trim removed 1 base at V and 0 bases at J, leaving 1 base unmatched. This CDR3 contains 15 residues. Germline CDR1 and CDR2: SGHNT and YYREEE (reference sequence).